Following are 7 T cell receptor beta chains from one sample sequenced in a study of brain T cells in children with intractable seizures. The method was immunoSEQ multiplex PCR; TCRdb's version includes in-frame clones alone and lacks a portion of them. The table lists under 400,000 clones, 85% to 95% of them singletons. Time point given: blood from clinic visit 5 months post-surgery; TSC patient then seizure free. The sequencing here drew on peripheral blood, taken more than 4 months after surgery. The receptors shown here come from a boy younger than two with tuberous sclerosis and intractable seizures.

The chain carries TRBV6-5 and TRBJ1-2; weak D call: TRBD1 (5 bases). V was shortened by 0 bases and J by 4 bases, with 15 bases between the two germline ends. The CDR3 is 16 residues long. Germline-derived CDR1 and CDR2 are MNHEY and SVGAGI. Here the CDR3 DNA reads TGTGCCAGCAGTTACTCGGCAGGGAGGGCAAGCTATGGCTACACCTTC. Its translation: CASSYSAGRASYGYTF.

The chain joins TRBV11-3 to TRBJ2-7; 8 nucleotides align to TRBD2. Germline V gives CDR1 SGHNT, CDR2 YENEEA. The CDR3 sequence is 14 residues long. J gave up 2 bases and V 2 bases, and 2 bases lay outside the gene matches. CDR3 sequence reads: CASSLSGSAYEQYF. In nucleotides, the CDR3 is TGTGCCAGCAGCTTAAGCGGGAGTGCCTACGAGCAGTACTTC.

This chain uses TRBV10-3 with TRBJ2-3; no reliable D call. The germline CDR1 and CDR2 sequences are ENHRY and SYGVKD. The CDR3 is made up of 14 amino acids. V was cut by 5 bases and J by 2 bases, with 11 bases left in between. CDR3 DNA sequence: TGTGCCATCAGTATTGGCTTGCTCACAGATACGCAGTATTTT. Encoded protein: CAISIGLLTDTQYF.

The chain employs TRBV7-9 and TRBJ2-1; TRBD2 aligns across 11 bases. V gave up 5 bases and J gave up 7 bases; unmatched junction bases: 7. This CDR3 has 15 residues. Germline CDR1 SEHNR, CDR2 FQNEAQ (reference sequence). Written as DNA, the CDR3 is TGTGCCAGCAGCCGCCGACTAGCGGGGATTAATGAGCAGTTCTTC. Its protein product is CASSRRLAGINEQFF.

V and J are TRBV2 and TRBJ1-3, with 7 bases aligning to TRBD1. Trimming removed 6 bases from V and 4 bases from J; junction bases left unmatched: 9. CDR1 is SNHLY, CDR2 FYNNEI, per germline. The CDR3 is 15 residues long. Here the CDR3 DNA reads TGTGCCAGCAGGGATCTACAGGGGAGCGGAAACACCATATATTTT. Protein sequence: CASRDLQGSGNTIYF.

This clone turned up a few times. The J gene is TRBJ1-6, the V gene TRBV14; 9 bases are shared with TRBD1. The CDR3 is 17 amino acids. Germline V gene data show CDR1 as SGHDN and CDR2 as FVKESK. The junction had 8 bases not matched to a gene; V was cut back by 1 base and J by 7 bases. CDR3 protein: CASSQASGTGTNSPLHF. For the CDR3, the DNA is TGTGCCAGCAGCCAAGCGTCCGGGACAGGGACAAATTCACCCCTCCACTTT.

V and J are TRBV2 and TRBJ2-1; TRBD1 matches at 7 bases. The CDR3 is made up of 13 amino acids. With V trimmed by 4 bases and J by 8 bases, 5 bases remained unmatched. CDR1 and CDR2 (germline): SNHLY, FYNNEI. CDR3 protein: CASSVITGDEQFF. The CDR3, as DNA: TGTGCCAGCAGTGTGATTACAGGGGATGAGCAGTTCTTC.